This T cell receptor beta chain comes out of a study of T cells in Graves' hyperthyroidism and ophthalmopathy. The wider study: It was at initial diagnosis, before any treatment, that peripheral blood was collected.

Lactation, pregnancy, other autoimmune disease or uncontrolled infection led to exclusion of patients. Diagnoses were made from clinical symptoms, serum measures (thyroxine and TRAb), thyroid ultrasound and orbital computed tomography. Germline V gene data show CDR1 as MGHRA and CDR2 as YSYEKL. The CDR3 runs to 14 residues. V was cut by 4 bases and J by 5 bases, with 11 bases left in between. RNA transcripts gave rise to amplified TCR beta CDR3 regions. The TCR CDR3 first-round RT-PCR relied on the HTBI primer set. TCRdb itself ran the multiplex PCR reads through MiXCR, one entry per CDR3 protein. The sample gives fewer than 700,000 distinct CDR3 sequences, under 20% of which show up once; around 17% is in the top ten.

The sequence was obtained from a woman between 18 and 30 years old with Graves' ophthalmopathy. Specimen: blood. The rearrangement links TRBV4-1 to TRBJ2-2, with TRBD2 as a possible D gene (5 bases). DNA of the CDR3: TGCGCCAGCAGCCCCCAACTAGAGACCGGGGAGCTGTTTTTT. It specifies CASSPQLETGELFF.